Each of the 17 T cell receptor beta chains below was sequenced from the same sample in a study of spatial heterogeneity in lung cancer. TCRdb ran MiXCR on the 5' RACE reads and lists one entry per CDR3 protein. Of about 120,000 distinct CDR3 sequences in the sample, about 12% were seen once. Indicated time point: blood at routine non-recurrence follow-up after resection. Extraction of whole RNA from tumor, nontumor lung or frozen PBMC preceded unsorted sequencing. The sequencing used PBMCs, collected at follow-up. The receptors come from a male donor with early-stage non-small cell lung cancer.

The J gene is TRBJ2-5, the V gene TRBV5-1; 11 bases fit TRBD1. Germline CDR1 is SGHRS and CDR2 is YFSETQ. The CDR3 has 15 amino acids. Germline trimming cut 3 bases from V and 4 bases from J; bases unmatched to any gene: 5. The CDR3: CASSWTGTGGETQYF. In nucleotides, the CDR3 is TGCGCCAGCAGCTGGACCGGGACAGGGGGAGAGACCCAGTACTTC.

This clonotype was seen a few times. The chain employs TRBV28 and TRBJ1-1; D unresolved. The CDR3 spans 13 residues. Trimming cost V 5 bases and J 0 bases, with 7 bases left between them. CDR1 is MDHEN, CDR2 SYDVKM, per germline. CDR3 protein: CASSDTLNTEAFF. CDR3 nucleotides: TGTGCCAGCAGTGACACCTTGAACACTGAAGCTTTCTTT. Drawing the rest from reference TRBV28 and TRBJ1-1, the complete variable domain is DVKVTQSSRYLVKRTGEKVFLECVQDMDHENMFWYRQDPGLGLRLIYFSYDVKMKEKGDIPEGYSVSREKKERFSLILESASTNQTSMYLCASSDTLNTEAFFGQGTRLTVV.

In this sample, this clonotype turned up a few times. V gene TRBV25-1 combines with J gene TRBJ2-2; possibly TRBD1 for D (6 bases). Trimming stripped 1 base from V and 2 bases from J, with 8 bases between. Germline V lookup: CDR1 MGHDK, CDR2 SYGVNS. CDR3 length: 15 amino acids. DNA of the CDR3: TGTGCCAGCAGTGAATCCAGGGGTAACACCGGGGAGCTGTTTTTT. It codes for CASSESRGNTGELFF.

This clonotype was detected ten times or more. The rearrangement uses TRBV28 and TRBJ2-7, with TRBD1 matching over 12 bases. There are 15 residues in the CDR3. Germline assignment: CDR1 MDHEN and CDR2 SYDVKM. Unmatched junction bases numbered 5, after V lost 4 bases and J lost 4 bases. CDR3 region: CASSSPGQGAYEQYF. The DNA for the CDR3 is TGTGCCAGCAGTTCCCCGGGACAGGGGGCTTACGAGCAGTACTTC.

The table lists this clonotype with many counts. The rearrangement links TRBV5-1 to TRBJ2-3; a possible D gene is TRBD1 (5 bases). With 0 bases removed from V and 0 bases from J, the gap between germline ends came to 5 bases. CDR3 length: 14 amino acids. Germline V gives CDR1 SGHRS, CDR2 YFSETQ. CDR3 sequence reads: CASSLAGSTDTQYF. In DNA, the CDR3 is TGCGCCAGCAGCTTGGCAGGGAGCACAGATACGCAGTATTTT. The whole variable domain, filled in from reference TRBV5-1 and TRBJ2-3, reads KAGVTQTPRYLIKTRGQQVTLSCSPISGHRSVSWYQQTPGQGLQFLFEYFSETQRNKGNFPGRFSGRQFSNSRSEMNVSTLELGDSALYLCASSLAGSTDTQYFGPGTRLTVL.

This clonotype was counted ten times or more. The rearrangement joins TRBV7-2 to TRBJ1-1; D not certain. The CDR3 consists of 14 residues. V shed 1 base and J shed 2 bases, with 8 bases lying between them. The germline CDR1 and CDR2 sequences are SGHTA and FQGNSA. The CDR3 bases are TGTGCCAGCAGCTTAGGGCACCTTAACACTGAAGCTTTCTTT. As protein: CASSLGHLNTEAFF.

The chain carries TRBV3-1 and TRBJ1-4, with a tentative D call TRBD1 (5 bases). The CDR3 sequence is 16 residues long. Germline V gene sequence: CDR1 LGHDT, CDR2 YNNKEL (reference sequence). V lost 0 bases, J lost 8 bases, and 16 bases lay in between. The CDR3 DNA sequence: TGTGCCAGCAGCCAAGATTGGGCCTCGTCAGGGGAAAAACTGTTTTTT. Its translation is CASSQDWASSGEKLFF.

This clonotype was observed at least ten times. The rearrangement uses TRBV6-5 and TRBJ2-3, with a weak D call TRBD2 (7 bases). The CDR3 spans 15 residues. Germline CDR1 is MNHEY and CDR2 is SVGAGI. V was pared by 9 bases and J by 3 bases, with 19 bases between. The DNA for the CDR3 is TGTGCCAGTAAGAGAGGGGGGGGCGCGACAGATACGCAGTATTTT. It translates to CASKRGGGATDTQYF.

This clonotype was counted only a few times. V and J are TRBV5-1 and TRBJ2-5; 12 bases line up with TRBD2. Unmatched junction bases numbered 4, after V lost 0 bases and J lost 4 bases. CDR3 size: 16 residues. The germline gives CDR1 SGHRS, CDR2 YFSETQ. CDR3 in amino acids: CASSLAPLAGGETQYF. The DNA for the CDR3 is TGCGCCAGCAGCTTGGCCCCACTAGCGGGGGGAGAGACCCAGTACTTC.

There are a few counts of this clonotype. V usage is TRBV4-3 and J usage is TRBJ1-1; D perhaps matches TRBD1 (6 bases). CDR1 and CDR2 (germline): LGHNA, YSLEER. V was clipped by 3 bases and J by 0 bases, with 14 bases between them. The CDR3 runs 16 residues. CDR3 DNA sequence: TGCGCCAGCAGCCAGGCCCCCGGGACACTGAACACTGAAGCTTTCTTT. Translating it yields CASSQAPGTLNTEAFF.

This clonotype was picked up many times. The chain couples TRBV2 to TRBJ2-7, with D uncertain. The germline V gene has CDR1 SNHLY and CDR2 FYNNEI. This CDR3 is built from 13 residues. The V end was cut by 7 bases, the J end by 0 bases, with 10 bases between. Here the CDR3 reads CASNGILSYEQYF. In nucleotides, the CDR3 is TGTGCCAGCAATGGGATCCTCTCCTACGAGCAGTACTTC.

This clonotype was seen ten or more times. V is TRBV24-1 and J is TRBJ2-1, with D possibly matching TRBD1 (6 bases). Trimming pared 0 bases from V and 0 bases from J, leaving 8 bases between. CDR1 KGHDR and CDR2 SFDVKD come from the germline V gene. There are 16 residues in the CDR3. CDR3 bases: TGTGCCACCAGTGATTTGAGGGGGAGCTCCTACAATGAGCAGTTCTTC. This translates into CATSDLRGSSYNEQFF.

The chain joins TRBV4-2 to TRBJ2-5; tentative D call: TRBD2 (6 bases). V was trimmed by 0 bases and J by 1 base, leaving 12 bases between them. Germline V gives CDR1 LGHNA, CDR2 YNFKEQ. CDR3 length: 16 amino acids. Here the CDR3 reads CASSQDSGVFQETQYF. The CDR3 DNA reads TGTGCCAGCAGCCAAGATTCGGGGGTGTTCCAAGAGACCCAGTACTTC.

This chain joins TRBV5-4 and TRBJ2-3, with D perhaps TRBD2 (5 bases). The germline gives CDR1 SGHNT, CDR2 YYREEE (reference sequence). V lost 1 base and J lost 6, with 9 bases in between. The CDR3 runs to 13 residues. The CDR3 loop reads CASSLRAADTQYF. For the CDR3, the DNA is TGTGCCAGCAGCTTGAGAGCGGCCGATACGCAGTATTTT.

This rearrangement joins TRBV5-1 to TRBJ1-3; D is possibly TRBD1 (6 bases). Germline V gives CDR1 SGHRS, CDR2 YFSETQ. V was shortened by 6 bases and J by 4 bases, with 11 bases between the two germline ends. The CDR3 has 13 residues. The CDR3 nucleotides are TGCGCCAGCACCCCCGACAGGGGAAACACCATATATTTT. Protein: CASTPDRGNTIYF.

This clonotype was picked up many times. The gene calls are TRBV27 and TRBJ2-5; the match to TRBD2 covers 16 bases. The V and J ends lost 5 bases and 5 bases, in that order; junction bases with no gene match: 8. This CDR3 region has 17 residues. Germline CDR1 MNHEY, CDR2 SMNVEV (reference sequence). This chain's CDR3 is CASSTGTSGGAGETQYF. The CDR3 DNA follows: TGTGCCAGCAGTACCGGGACTAGCGGGGGGGCCGGCGAGACCCAGTACTTC.

The table lists this clonotype with many counts. This chain uses TRBV5-1 with TRBJ2-7; the D is unclear. CDR3 length equals 14 residues. The germline gives CDR1 SGHRS, CDR2 YFSETQ. The V gene lost 1 base and the J gene lost 2 bases, with 10 bases spanning the gap. The CDR3 protein is CASSLNPLTYEQYF. DNA of the CDR3: TGCGCCAGCAGCTTGAATCCCTTAACCTACGAGCAGTACTTC.